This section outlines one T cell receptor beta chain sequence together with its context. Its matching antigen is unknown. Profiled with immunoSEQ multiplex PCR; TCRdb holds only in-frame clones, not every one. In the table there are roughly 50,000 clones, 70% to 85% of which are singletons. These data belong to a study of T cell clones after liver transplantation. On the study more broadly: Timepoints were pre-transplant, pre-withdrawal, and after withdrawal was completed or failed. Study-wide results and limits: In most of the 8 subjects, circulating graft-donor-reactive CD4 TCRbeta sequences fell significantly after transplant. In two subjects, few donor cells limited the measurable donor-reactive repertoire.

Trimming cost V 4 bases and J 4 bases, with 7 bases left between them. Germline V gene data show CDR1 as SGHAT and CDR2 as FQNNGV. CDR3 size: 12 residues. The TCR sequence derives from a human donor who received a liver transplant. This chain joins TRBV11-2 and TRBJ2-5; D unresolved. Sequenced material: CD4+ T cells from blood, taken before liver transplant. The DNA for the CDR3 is TGTGCCAGCAGCTCTAATACAGAGACCCAGTACTTC. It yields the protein CASSSNTETQYF.